What follows are 9 T cell receptor beta chains derived from one specimen sequenced in a study of PD-1 blockade in mismatch repair-deficient tumors. Measured with immunoSEQ multiplex PCR; TCRdb has only the in-frame clones, and not every one. In the table there are about 100,000 clones, about four fifths of which are singletons. Sequencing used peripheral blood, obtained 35 to 37 weeks after starting pembrolizumab. Source of these receptors: an adult with mismatch repair-deficient cancer.

The gene calls are TRBV29-1 and TRBJ2-5; unclear D gene. The CDR3 is 12 residues long. The germline V and J ends were trimmed by 5 bases and 5 bases, with 12 bases remaining between them. Germline V gene lookup returns CDR1 SQVTM and CDR2 ANQGSEA. CDR3 protein: CSVFWPGETQYF. Here the CDR3 DNA reads TGCAGCGTTTTCTGGCCCGGGGAGACCCAGTACTTC.

The V call is TRBV19, the J call TRBJ1-5; the D gene is possibly TRBD1 (5 bases). This CDR3 has 14 amino acids. V lost 9 bases to trimming and J lost 0 bases, with 12 bases between them. Germline V CDR1 and CDR2: LNHDA, SQIVND (reference sequence). The CDR3 protein is CASMGGYSNQPQHF. Written as DNA, the CDR3 is TGTGCCAGCATGGGGGGATATAGCAATCAGCCCCAGCATTTT.

V gene TRBV10-3 combines with J gene TRBJ2-3; D not resolved. The germline CDR1 and CDR2 sequences are ENHRY and SYGVKD. The V and J ends lost 4 bases and 0 bases respectively, with 11 bases between them. The CDR3 extends over 15 amino acids. The CDR3 DNA follows: TGTGCCATCAGTGGATTAACCGGGAGCACAGATACGCAGTATTTT. This encodes CAISGLTGSTDTQYF.

The chain uses TRBV30 and TRBJ2-1; 7 bases fit TRBD1. Unmatched junction bases numbered 1, after V lost 1 base and J lost 7 bases. Germline CDR1 and CDR2: GTSNPN and SVGIG (reference sequence). CDR3 length equals 12 residues. CDR3 sequence reads: CAWSATGNEQFF. CDR3 nucleotide sequence: TGTGCCTGGAGTGCGACAGGGAATGAGCAGTTCTTC.

The genes are TRBV7-3 and TRBJ2-3, with 7 bases fitting TRBD2. Germline loops: CDR1 SGHTA, CDR2 FQGTGA. The junction had 6 bases not matched to a gene; V was cut back by 5 bases and J by 4 bases. The CDR3 length is 14 residues. The chain's CDR3 is CASSPAGASDTQYF. CDR3 DNA sequence: TGTGCCAGCAGCCCGGCGGGAGCGTCAGATACGCAGTATTTT.

CDR3 sequence (DNA): TGTGCCAGCTCACCCGCTTCCGTTAATCAGCCCCAGCATTTT. It yields the protein CASSPASVNQPQHF. This rearrangement joins TRBV18 to TRBJ1-5; D remains unclear. V was clipped by 3 bases and J by 4 bases, with 10 bases between them. In germline, CDR1 is KGHSH, CDR2 LQKENI. The CDR3 is made up of 14 amino acids.

About this clone itself: The identical CDR3 is also encoded by other nucleotide sequences in the sample. This sequence joins TRBV6-1 and TRBJ2-5; D is perhaps TRBD1 or TRBD2 (5 bases each). The CDR3 runs to 13 residues. V shed 8 bases and J shed 3 bases, with 13 bases lying between them. The germline V gene has CDR1 MNHNS and CDR2 SASEGT. As DNA, the CDR3 is TGTGCCAGCGTGAGGGGTTCAGAAGAGACCCAGTACTTC. Residues: CASVRGSEETQYF.

The rearrangement joins TRBV19 to TRBJ2-7, with 10 bases matching TRBD2. Germline V gene data show CDR1 as LNHDA and CDR2 as SQIVND (reference sequence). With 7 bases clipped from V and 5 bases from J, the junction kept 14 bases outside the gene matches. The CDR3 is 16 residues long. In DNA, the CDR3 is TGTGCCAGTATGGGGGACCCTAGCGGGAGAAGCGACGAGCAGTACTTC. It yields the protein CASMGDPSGRSDEQYF.

This chain connects TRBV11-2 to TRBJ2-3, with TRBD1 matching 9 bases. The CDR3 has 15 residues. CDR1 is SGHAT and CDR2 is FQNNGV in the germline V gene. Trimming at V came to 3 bases and at J to 4 bases, leaving 5 bases not matched to a gene. CDR3 region: CASSLLQGAADTQYF. The CDR3 nucleotides read TGTGCCAGCAGCTTGTTACAGGGGGCTGCAGATACGCAGTATTTT.